This T cell receptor beta chain was observed in a study of response to subunit inactivated influenza vaccine. TCRdb fed the RT-PCR reads into MiXCR, producing one record per CDR3 protein. The data contain approximately 730,000 distinct CDR3 sequences, approximately 14% of them singletons. Broader study findings: T cells newly recruited by each seasonal influenza vaccination are few, the authors suggested.

Trimming left V 0 bases short and J 0 bases short, with 6 bases between. The CDR3 runs 15 residues. Of note for this clonotype: No antigen is known for it.

This sample comprised PBMCs from blood, obtained 14 to 15 days before vaccination. The receptor comes from a man aged 45-65 years who received an inactivated influenza vaccine. This chain uses TRBV12-3 or TRBV12-4 with TRBJ1-5; no reliable D call. CDR3: CASSLALGSNQPQHF. The CDR3 DNA is TGTGCCAGCAGTTTAGCGCTGGGTAGCAATCAGCCCCAGCATTTT.